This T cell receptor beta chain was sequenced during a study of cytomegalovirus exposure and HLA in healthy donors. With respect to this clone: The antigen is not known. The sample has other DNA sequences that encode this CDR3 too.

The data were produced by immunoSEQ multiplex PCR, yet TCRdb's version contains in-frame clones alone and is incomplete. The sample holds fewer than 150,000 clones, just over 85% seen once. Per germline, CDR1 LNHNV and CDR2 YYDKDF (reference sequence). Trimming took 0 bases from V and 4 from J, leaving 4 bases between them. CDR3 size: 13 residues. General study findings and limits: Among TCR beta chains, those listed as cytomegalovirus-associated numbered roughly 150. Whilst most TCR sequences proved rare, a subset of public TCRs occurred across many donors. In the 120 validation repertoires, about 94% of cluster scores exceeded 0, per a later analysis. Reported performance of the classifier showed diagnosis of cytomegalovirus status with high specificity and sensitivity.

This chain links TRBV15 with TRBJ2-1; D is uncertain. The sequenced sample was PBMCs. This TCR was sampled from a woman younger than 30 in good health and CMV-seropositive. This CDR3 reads CATSRDRYNEQFF. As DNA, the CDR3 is TGTGCCACCAGCAGAGACAGGTACAATGAGCAGTTCTTC.